This T cell receptor beta chain was recovered during a study of blood T cell repertoires in COVID-19. Looking at the study overall: The United States, Italy and Spain supplied acute and convalescent COVID-19 samples.

Assay used: immunoSEQ multiplex PCR; TCRdb lists only in-frame clones, some missing. This table has 350,000 to 400,000 clones, around 87% appearing once. Trimming cost V 8 bases and J 3 bases, with 17 bases left between them. This CDR3 contains 15 residues. Germline CDR1 is LGHDT and CDR2 is YNNKEL (reference sequence). The chain joins TRBV3-1 (or the pseudogene TRBV3-2) to TRBJ2-1; D may be TRBD2 (5 bases). This receptor was taken from a man aged 35 to 55 in a cohort exposed to, infected with or recovered from COVID-19 (not recorded which). Sequencing was carried out using PBMCs or T cells enriched from blood (not recorded which). CDR3 sequence reads: CASGGGRGYYNEQFF. In DNA form, the CDR3 reads TGTGCCAGCGGCGGAGGTCGCGGTTACTACAATGAGCAGTTCTTC.